This T cell receptor (beta chain) emerged from a study of T cell changes during pregnancy in multiple sclerosis. Germline CDR1 reads LGHNA; CDR2 reads YSLEER. The CDR3 loop spans 16 amino acids. The V segment lost 1 base and the J segment 5 bases; nucleotides outside the gene matches: 5. Using immunoSEQ multiplex PCR, the repertoire was profiled, and TCRdb retains in-frame clones only, with some absent. The sample consists of 95,000 to 100,000 clones, about 91% of them appearing once. The sample here was peripheral blood, taken in the second trimester of pregnancy. This sequence was found in a female donor with multiple sclerosis, enrolled in a pregnancy study. The V gene is TRBV4-3, the J gene TRBJ1-4; 9 bases agree with TRBD1. This CDR3 is CASSQGLGTGNEKLFF. The CDR3 nucleotides read TGCGCCAGCAGCCAAGGTCTGGGGACAGGGAATGAAAAACTGTTTTTT.